This TCR beta chain originates from a study of Ad26.COV2.S vaccination and SARS-CoV-2 variants. Study summary: Recipients of Ad26.COV2.S got it intramuscularly, once or twice 56 days apart.

Germline V gene data show CDR1 as LNHDA and CDR2 as SQIVND (reference sequence). V lost 4 bases and J lost 4, with 6 bases in between. The CDR3 is 12 amino acids. Sequencing used immunoSEQ multiplex PCR; TCRdb keeps in-frame clones, though not all of them. The sample contains approximately 340,000 clones, about 85% of which appear only once. Findings and limits, study-wide: The study found similar non-spike TCR breadth in vaccine and placebo recipients. Responses of spike-specific T cells (both CD8+ and CD4+) reportedly showed substantial breadth after vaccination.

Indicated treatment: around 19 received Ad26.COV2.S at low or high dose, single or two shots; 5 received placebo; per-sample allocation not given. Specimens were obtained on day 63 following the first vaccine or placebo injection. In its sample, this clone was seen once. The target antigen is unknown. The sequence derives from a person between 18 and 60 years old who received the Ad26.COV2.S COVID-19 vaccine or a placebo. The specimen comprised peripheral blood, sampled in a trial of Ad26.COV2.S vaccine versus placebo. The V call is TRBV19, the J call TRBJ2-3; the D is unclear. CDR3 nucleotide sequence: TGTGCCAGTAGTACGAAGTCAGATACGCAGTATTTT. Its translation is CASSTKSDTQYF.